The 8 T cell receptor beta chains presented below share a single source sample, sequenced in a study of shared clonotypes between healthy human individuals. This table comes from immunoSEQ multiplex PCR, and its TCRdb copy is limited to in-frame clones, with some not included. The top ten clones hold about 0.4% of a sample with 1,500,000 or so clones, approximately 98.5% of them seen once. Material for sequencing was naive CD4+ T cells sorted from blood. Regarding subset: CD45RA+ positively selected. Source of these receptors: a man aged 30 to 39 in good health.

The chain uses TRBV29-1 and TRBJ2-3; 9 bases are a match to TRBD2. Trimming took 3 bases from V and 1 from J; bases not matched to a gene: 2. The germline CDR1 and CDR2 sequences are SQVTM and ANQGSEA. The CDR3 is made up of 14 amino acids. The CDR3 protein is CSVDGGGGTDTQYF. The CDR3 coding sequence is TGCAGCGTTGACGGCGGGGGGGGCACAGATACGCAGTATTTT.

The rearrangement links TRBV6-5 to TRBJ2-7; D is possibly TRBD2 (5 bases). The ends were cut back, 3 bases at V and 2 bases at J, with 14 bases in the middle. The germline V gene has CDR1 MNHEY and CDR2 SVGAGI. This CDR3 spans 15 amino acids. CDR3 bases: TGTGCCAGCAGTTATCGCTCCGGGGAGACCTACGAGCAGTACTTC. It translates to CASSYRSGETYEQYF.

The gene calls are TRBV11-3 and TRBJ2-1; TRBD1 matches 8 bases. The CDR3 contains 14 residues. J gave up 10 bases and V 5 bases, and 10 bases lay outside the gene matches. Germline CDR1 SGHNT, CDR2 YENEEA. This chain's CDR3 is CASSAPGQAPEQFF. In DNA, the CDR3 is TGTGCCAGCAGCGCGCCGGGACAGGCCCCGGAGCAGTTCTTC.

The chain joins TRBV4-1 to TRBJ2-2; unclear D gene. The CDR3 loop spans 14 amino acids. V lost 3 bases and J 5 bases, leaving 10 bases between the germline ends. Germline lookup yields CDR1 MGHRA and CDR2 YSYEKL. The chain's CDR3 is CASSQRSETGELFF. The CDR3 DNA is TGCGCCAGCAGCCAGAGAAGCGAGACCGGGGAGCTGTTTTTT.

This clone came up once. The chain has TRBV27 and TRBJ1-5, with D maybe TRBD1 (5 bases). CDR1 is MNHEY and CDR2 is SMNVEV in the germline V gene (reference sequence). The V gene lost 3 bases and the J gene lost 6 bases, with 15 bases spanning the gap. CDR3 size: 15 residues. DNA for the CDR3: TGTGCCAGCAGTTTCAGAGGGTGGGGGACTCAGCCCCAGCATTTT. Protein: CASSFRGWGTQPQHF.

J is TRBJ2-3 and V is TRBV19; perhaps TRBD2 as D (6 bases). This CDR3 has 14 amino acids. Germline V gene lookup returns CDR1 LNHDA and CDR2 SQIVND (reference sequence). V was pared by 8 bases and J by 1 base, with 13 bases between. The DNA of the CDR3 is TGTGCCAGTGGAGGGCCCCACCGCACAGATACGCAGTATTTT. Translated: CASGGPHRTDTQYF.

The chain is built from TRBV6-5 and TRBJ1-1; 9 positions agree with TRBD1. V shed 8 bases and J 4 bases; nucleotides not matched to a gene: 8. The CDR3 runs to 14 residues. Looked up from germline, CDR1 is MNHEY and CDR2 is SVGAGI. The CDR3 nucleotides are TGTGCCAGCCGGACAGGGGCGGGGGGCACTGAAGCTTTCTTT. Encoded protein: CASRTGAGGTEAFF.

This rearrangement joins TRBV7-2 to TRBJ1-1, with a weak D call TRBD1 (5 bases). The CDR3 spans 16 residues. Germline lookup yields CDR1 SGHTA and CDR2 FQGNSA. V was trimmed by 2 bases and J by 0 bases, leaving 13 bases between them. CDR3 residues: CASSLYGWGLNTEAFF. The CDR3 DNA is TGTGCCAGCAGCTTATATGGTTGGGGGTTGAACACTGAAGCTTTCTTT.